This T cell receptor (beta chain) derives from a study of blood T cell repertoires in COVID-19. In the original workflow: Researchers report that nucleated cell counts were estimated from reference gene primer amplification. Assay used: immunoSEQ multiplex PCR; TCRdb lists only in-frame clones, some missing. D and trimming were read from the DNA, whereas the V and J calls and clone size are those reported in that table. Of 200,000 to 300,000 clones listed, 87% are singletons. The germline V and J ends were trimmed by 4 bases and 7 bases, with 17 bases remaining between them. CDR3 length: 15 residues. In germline, CDR1 is SNHLY, CDR2 FYNNEI.

The sample was peripheral blood. This sequence was found in a man aged 18 to 35 with active or convalescent COVID-19. The chain links TRBV2 to TRBJ2-1; D remains unclear. The CDR3 DNA is TGTGCCAGCAGTGTGGTGGCCTTGTTGTTGAATGAGCAGTTCTTC. It is translated as CASSVVALLLNEQFF.